The source of this T cell receptor beta chain is a study of cytomegalovirus exposure and HLA in healthy donors (dated by TCRdb to about 2017). The study in broad terms: An earlier analysis of roughly 610 of the donors reported approximately 300 Gb of sequence data and some 110 million unique TCR beta sequences obtained from roughly 170 million T cells. Donor age, sex, ethnicity and CMV serostatus were collected together with the repertoire data. Besides the first cohort of around 700 subjects, a separate validation cohort made up of 120 different subjects was used. In the later analysis, no new phenotypic data were used to find candidate immune exposures; instead, reliance was placed on TCR beta sequences and their occurrence across donors. An earlier analysis of approximately 640 of the donors applied high-throughput TCR beta sequencing to assess whether each TCR beta V gene segment acted as functional or pseudogenic. Among about 370 genotyped donors of the cohort, an average of roughly 230,000 unique TCR beta nucleotide sequences was sequenced per donor, of which about 19% were non-productive. The study combined high-throughput TCR immunosequencing, statistical association of individual TCRs with disease status, and machine learning to predict cytomegalovirus infection status. Using immunosequencing, the study profiled T cell repertoires from some 670 subjects and related those repertoires to cytomegalovirus serostatus. The study was designed to test whether signatures of past pathogen exposure could be identified by cataloging public T cell receptors. All discovery cohort repertoires had been generated using a single sequencing platform. The number of donors typed differed by locus, with 629-630 for A, B, C, DRB1 and DQB1, around 560 for DQA1, about 610 for DPA1, and some 450 for DPB1. HLA typing covered class I and class II loci at four-digit resolution. A later analysis re-examined previously published TCR beta repertoires from 600 to 700 donors and added high-resolution HLA genotyping to investigate patterns of TCR occurrence. Among the roughly 400 genotyped donors, approximately 76% belonged to the genetic ancestry cluster associated with self-reported Caucasian donors. A later genetic analysis used genome-wide SNP genotypes for about 60% of the roughly 700 donors, treating that subset as a discovery cohort. Five DR-DQ haplotypes were treated as single units for association and clustering because of strong linkage in the cohort. An early release that covered roughly 600 HLA-typed donors contained approximately 320 gigabases of sequencing data and tens of millions of unique TCR sequences. What the authors observed across the whole study: According to a later analysis, most CMV-associated TCR beta chains appeared to be HLA-restricted, and the HLA associations seemed to be driven largely by CMV exposure. Linkage disequilibrium might explain the correlated functional status among segregating V segments, but an unknown experimental factor could not be ruled out. It was suggested by the authors that the approach could potentially be generalized to other disease states and immunological phenotypes. A total of 150 or so TCR beta chains were listed by the study as associated with cytomegalovirus. In vitro tests confirmed that three of the cytomegalovirus-associated TCR beta chains recognize cytomegalovirus antigens. A group of highly shared sequence variants was considered likely to be a technical artifact of the sequencing pipeline. Across donors, most TCR sequences were observed very rarely, whereas some public TCRs were present in many individuals. In a later analysis, TCR association rates were found to vary across HLA loci, with the most associated TCRs seen for DRB1 alleles and the fewest for HLA-C alleles. A later genetic analysis reported fewer N-insertions in productive TCRs among donors in an Asian-associated ancestry cluster than the roughly 650-donor mean. In an earlier analysis of over 550 of the donors, most TCR beta V segments were observed in productive rearrangements about 87% or about 30% of the time, broadly matching IMGT annotations. Compared with equally common non-associated chains, HLA-associated TCR beta chains in a later analysis were more clonally expanded and had lower generation probabilities. Presence/absence analyses assumed roughly uniform sequencing depth across donors, an assumption that may not hold. When HLA alleles, especially DR and DQ, strongly co-occurred, attributing TCR associations to individual alleles was difficult. Because the 87-base-pair reads could not distinguish some IMGT-functional V segments, including TRBV6-2 and TRBV6-3, those segments were excluded. Several of the top co-occurrence clusters appeared to be linked to parvovirus B19, influenza, CMV and Epstein-Barr virus, according to a later analysis. Only TCR beta chains were sequenced in this cohort, and the absence of alpha or paired-chain data limited detectable features. A further reported finding was that TCR beta sequences accurately predicted the HLA-A and HLA-B alleles for most subjects in the first cohort. Immune exposure information for the cohort was limited to CMV serostatus. The earlier analysis of 587 of the donors excluded roughly 16 rarely observed V segments, including chromosome 9 orphons, because counts were too low. Because some donors lacked HLA typing at each locus, the association tests relied only on the typed subset. A later genetic analysis associated a missense DCLRE1C variant with V-gene and J-gene trimming of TCR beta chains, and an independent cohort replicated the association. In both the original and validation cohorts, the classifier was reported to diagnose cytomegalovirus status with high specificity and sensitivity. Specific HLA alleles were associated with over 15,000 TCR beta sequences at a false discovery rate of 0.05 in a later analysis.

The method was the immunoSEQ multiplex PCR assay. For the multiplex PCR, a mixture combining 60 forward primers for TCR Vbeta segments and 13 reverse primers for TCR Jbeta segments was used. The CDR3 region of rearranged TCR beta genes was amplified from genomic DNA by a multiplex PCR assay. The Illumina HiSeq System was used to sequence the amplified TCR beta libraries as 87-base-pair reads. The published analysis was carried out like this. Across the 670 or so repertoires, a later analysis counted tens of millions of unique TCR beta chains, approximately 12 million of which were shared by at least two donors. Raw reads were error-corrected and collapsed into unique sequences with a nearest-neighbor algorithm that merged closely related sequences to remove PCR and sequencing errors. CDR3 sequences were aligned to IMGT reference sequences to assign V, D and J gene segments. Each retained sequence needed at least a six-nucleotide match to both a V gene segment and a J gene segment. Rearrangements were classified as productive when the CDR3 lacked stop codons and remained in frame with V and J, and all other rearrangements were classified as non-productive. CDR3 was defined by IMGT convention, running from the second conserved V-encoded cysteine to the conserved J-encoded phenylalanine. Sequences without an unambiguous match to a single V gene segment were excluded from the earlier analysis of almost 600 of the donors. An earlier analysis of approximately 590 of the donors called V segments functional above 56.7% productive rearrangements and segregating when the between-donor standard deviation exceeded 5%. A statistical classification framework was built to diagnose cytomegalovirus status from the catalog of TCR beta chain sequences. A later analysis assigned V and J genes by comparing TCR nucleotide sequences with IMGT/GENE-DB human TR gene sequences. The TCRdist pipeline was used in a later analysis to assign CDR3 sequences and most-parsimonious VDJ recombination scenarios. In a later analysis, every TCR beta chain was defined by the combination of its CDR3 amino acid sequence and its V-gene family, and reads without a unique V-gene family were dropped. To address suspected cross-contamination and a sequencing artifact, a later analysis removed 592 highly shared, low-generation-probability nucleotide sequences. A later analysis calculated a clonal expansion index for each public chain from normalized within-repertoire ranks of inferred template counts. In a later analysis, generation probabilities were computed using a VDJ recombination model fitted to out-of-frame rearrangements, and the results were checked against IGoR. In a later analysis, hypergeometric tests were used to score TCR-TCR, TCR-HLA and TCR-CMV co-occurrence, with a repertoire-size bias correction applied to TCR pairs. False discovery rates were estimated in a later analysis by permuting HLA or CMV assignments 20 times. In a later analysis, co-occurring TCRs were grouped using DBSCAN, with TCRdist sequence similarity added in when clustering inside HLA-allele-positive subsets. Repertoires with fewer than 30,000 or more than 120,000 public chains were left out of co-occurrence clustering, as were about five repertoires with anomalous nucleotide sharing. TCRdb carries this immuneACCESS record with in-frame sequences only. Its versions omit some clonotypes, under half of them owing to an unresolved V gene in the studies checked, with the rest unexplained. Clone size and the V and J calls come from that table; the DNA yielded D and trimming. For this sample the table gives over 200,000 clones, of which approximately 82% were detected only once. The ten largest clonotypes hold more than 0.45% of the sample.

Remarks on this clone: What antigen it recognizes has not been identified. The record has no base qualities; no much larger clone is one base away.

The cohort consisted of 600 or so healthy bone marrow donors. At the time of sampling, all cohort members were nominally healthy, though unrecorded immune exposures were likely present. The donor was CMV seronegative and was included in the group of a few hundred seronegative cohort members. Each donor provided a peripheral blood sample, and peripheral blood mononuclear cells were used for TCR beta sequencing. The Qiagen DNeasy Blood Extraction Kit was used to extract genomic DNA from the blood cell samples. The CDR3 runs 14 amino acids, cysteine and phenylalanine included. The sequence is cut down to CDR3 DNA, 42 bases in frame from base 1. V is reduced by 5 bases and J by 8 bases, leaving a spacing of 18 bases between them. Per the germline V gene (reference sequence), SGHAT is the CDR1 and FQDESV is the CDR2.

The receptor's source is a woman aged 40 to 50 in good health and CMV-seronegative. Input material: PBMCs. The V gene is TRBV11-1 and the J gene is TRBJ1-2, with a weak D call of TRBD1 (5 bases match). The bases read TGTGCCAGCAGCGACGACAGAGAGAGAAGGGGCTACACCTTC. Translated, this gives CASSDDRERRGYTF.